What follows are 13 T cell receptor beta chains derived from one specimen sequenced in a study of technical replicates of blood from a handful of donors. The data were produced by immunoSEQ multiplex PCR, yet TCRdb's version contains in-frame clones alone and is incomplete. Of approximately 73,000 clones in the sample, around 96% were seen once. Sequencing was done on a sample of T cells isolated from PBMCs. These receptors came from a human donor in good health.

The J gene is TRBJ2-7, the V gene TRBV30; D gene unclear. CDR1 is GTSNPN and CDR2 is SVGIG in the germline V gene (reference sequence). The CDR3 is 11 residues long. V was trimmed by 2 bases and J by 4 bases, leaving 6 bases between them. This CDR3 is CAWSSLYEQYF. DNA of the CDR3: TGTGCCTGGAGTTCTCTTTACGAGCAGTACTTC. The complete variable domain, with remaining parts taken from reference TRBV30 and TRBJ2-7, reads SQTIHQWPATLVQPVGSPLSLECTVEGTSNPNLYWYRQAAGRGLQLLFYSVGIGQISSEVPQNLSASRPQDRQFILSSKKLLLSDSGFYLCAWSSLYEQYFGPGTRLTVT.

V gene TRBV9 combines with J gene TRBJ2-2; 9 bases agree with TRBD1. This CDR3 spans 16 amino acids. The J segment lost 6 bases and the V segment lost 6 bases, leaving 12 bases of the junction unmatched. CDR1 and CDR2 from the germline V gene are SGDLS and YYNGEE. The CDR3 nucleotides are TGTGCCAGCACCCTTCCGGGACAGGGTATTTCCGGGGAGCTGTTTTTT. Protein sequence: CASTLPGQGISGELFF. Variable domain in full (rest from reference TRBV9 and TRBJ2-2): DSGVTQTPKHLITATGQRVTLRCSPRSGDLSVYWYQQSLDQGLQFLIQYYNGEERAKGNILERFSAQQFPDLHSELNLSSLELGDSALYFCASTLPGQGISGELFFGEGSRLTVL.

The chain recombines TRBV2 with TRBJ2-2; D gene unclear. V shed 4 bases and J shed 0 bases, with 9 bases lying between them. Germline lookup yields CDR1 SNHLY and CDR2 FYNNEI. The CDR3 consists of 15 residues. DNA of the CDR3: TGTGCCAGCAGTGCAGAATTGACGAACACCGGGGAGCTGTTTTTT. The encoded protein is CASSAELTNTGELFF.

This chain joins TRBV5-1 and TRBJ2-3; TRBD2 aligns across 8 bases. V lost 2 bases to trimming and J lost 4 bases; unmatched junction nucleotides: 6. The CDR3 loop spans 15 amino acids. Per the germline V gene, CDR1 is SGHRS and CDR2 is YFSETQ. CDR3 residues: CASSFTRGGPDTQYF. The CDR3 DNA sequence: TGCGCCAGCAGCTTCACACGGGGGGGTCCAGATACGCAGTATTTT.

The chain uses TRBV9 and TRBJ1-2, with D perhaps TRBD1 (5 bases). In germline, CDR1 is SGDLS, CDR2 YYNGEE. The CDR3 contains 12 residues. V lost 0 bases and J lost 7, with 7 bases in between. Here the CDR3 reads CASSVVGPGYTF. CDR3 in DNA: TGTGCCAGCAGCGTAGTGGGGCCTGGCTACACCTTC.

The V and J genes are TRBV2 and TRBJ2-3; 9 bases line up with TRBD1. Germline CDR1 is SNHLY and CDR2 is FYNNEI. V gave up 8 bases and J gave up 3 bases; unmatched junction bases: 3. The CDR3 is made up of 13 amino acids. For the CDR3, the DNA is TGTGCCAGCGTTGACAGGGGGACAGATACGCAGTATTTT. This sequence encodes CASVDRGTDTQYF.

The chain recombines TRBV15 with TRBJ2-5, with D perhaps TRBD2 (5 bases). The V end lost 0 bases, the J end lost 2 bases, and 10 bases lay between the germline ends. The CDR3 has 15 residues. Germline V lookup: CDR1 LNHNV, CDR2 YYDKDF (reference sequence). CDR3 sequence reads: CATSRDKQRQETQYF. CDR3 nucleotides: TGTGCCACCAGCAGAGATAAACAGCGGCAAGAGACCCAGTACTTC.

The chain links TRBV11-1 to TRBJ2-7, with 7 bases fitting TRBD1. This CDR3 region has 14 residues. V lost 2 bases to trimming and J lost 0 bases; unmatched junction nucleotides: 1. The V gene's germline CDR1 is SGHAT and CDR2 FQDESV (reference sequence). CDR3 sequence: CASSLRDSSYEQYF. For the CDR3, the DNA is TGTGCCAGCAGCTTAAGGGACAGCTCCTACGAGCAGTACTTC. The variable domain in full, completed from reference TRBV11-1 and TRBJ2-7, reads EAEVAQSPRYKITEKSQAVAFWCDPISGHATLYWYRQILGQGPELLVQFQDESVVDDSQLPKDRFSAERLKGVDSTLKIQPAELGDSAMYLCASSLRDSSYEQYFGPGTRLTVT.

This sequence joins TRBV2 and TRBJ1-5; 8 bases agree with TRBD1. Germline V gene data show CDR1 as SNHLY and CDR2 as FYNNEI. The CDR3 consists of 14 residues. The V gene end was trimmed by 7 bases and the J gene end by 3 bases; junction bases not matched to a gene: 5. CDR3 nucleotides: TGTGCCAGCAAGAAGACAGGGGACAATCAGCCCCAGCATTTT. It codes for CASKKTGDNQPQHF.

The V call is TRBV9, the J call TRBJ2-7, with D maybe TRBD2 (6 bases). Trimming left V 5 bases short and J 2 bases short, with 17 bases between. This CDR3 has 15 amino acids. CDR1 and CDR2 (germline): SGDLS, YYNGEE. As DNA, the CDR3 is TGTGCCAGCAGTCCCTTTCTAGCGTCAACCTACGAGCAGTACTTC. Encoded protein: CASSPFLASTYEQYF.

The chain combines TRBV27 with TRBJ2-7; 8 bases line up with TRBD2. This CDR3 is built from 14 residues. The V gene end was trimmed by 4 bases and the J gene end by 3 bases; junction bases not matched to a gene: 5. Germline V gene lookup returns CDR1 MNHEY and CDR2 SMNVEV (reference sequence). The CDR3 nucleotides read TGTGCCAGCAGTTGGGGACTAGGCCGCTACGAGCAGTACTTC. The encoded protein is CASSWGLGRYEQYF.

This clone was picked up one time. This rearrangement joins TRBV28 to TRBJ1-3; D not certain. V shed 1 base and J shed 4 bases, with 5 bases lying between them. Germline CDR1 and CDR2: MDHEN and SYDVKM. This CDR3 region has 13 residues. In nucleotides, the CDR3 is TGTGCCAGCAGTTTATCCCCGGGAAACACCATATATTTT. It yields the protein CASSLSPGNTIYF.

The chain joins TRBV7-9 to TRBJ2-2; D is uncertain. Between the trimmed V and J ends, which lost 4 bases and 3 bases, there was a span of 12 bases. Germline CDR1 reads SEHNR; CDR2 reads FQNEAQ (reference sequence). The CDR3 sequence is 15 residues long. This CDR3 reads CASSSPKSYTGELFF. DNA for the CDR3: TGTGCCAGCAGCTCACCTAAGTCCTACACCGGGGAGCTGTTTTTT. The full variable domain, rest sourced from reference TRBV7-9 and TRBJ2-2, is DTGVSQNPRHKITKRGQNVTFRCDPISEHNRLYWYRQTLGQGPEFLTYFQNEAQLEKSRLLSDRFSAERPKGSFSTLEIQRTEQGDSAMYLCASSSPKSYTGELFFGEGSRLTVL.